This is a list of T cell receptor beta chains from one sample in a study of T cell repertoires in cytomegalovirus infection. MiXCR was run by TCRdb on the reads, yielding one entry per CDR3 protein. The sample carries tens of thousands of distinct CDR3 sequences, about 44% recorded once. These TCRs are of unknown antigen specificity. This sample comprised CD8+ T cells from cultured PBMCs, obtained from culture after CMV antigen stimulation. These receptors were collected from a human donor in good health (CMV status not recorded). Some clones in this sample may be carry-over from other donors' samples. Both conserved end residues are part of each CDR3. D genes are given only for firm matches. Part of the rows lack a size; the others show once, few, many or a class for expanded clones.

cdr3_nt: TGTGCCAGCAGCTCATCCTCAGTAGGGAACCTCTACGAGCAGTACTTC
cdr3_aa: CASSSSSVGNLYEQYF
clone_size: NA
d_call: NA
j_call: TRBJ2-7
v_call: TRBV5-6

cdr3_nt: TGTGCCAGCAGCCAAAGAGTACAGGGGACCTACGAGCAGTACTTC
cdr3_aa: CASSQRVQGTYEQYF
clone_size: NA
d_call: TRBD1
j_call: TRBJ2-7
v_call: TRBV7-9

cdr3_nt: TGTGCCAGCAGCTTAGGTGACTCTTCCTACGAGCAGTACTTC
cdr3_aa: CASSLGDSSYEQYF
clone_size: NA
d_call: NA
j_call: TRBJ2-7
v_call: TRBV7-9

cdr3_nt: TGTGCCAGCAGCTTGGCGGACATTGGAGATGAAAAACTGTTTTTT
cdr3_aa: CASSLADIGDEKLFF
clone_size: NA
d_call: NA
j_call: TRBJ1-4
v_call: TRBV7-9

cdr3_nt: TGTGCCAGCACCGAAGGGGGAGCTGGTGCTTTCTTT
cdr3_aa: CASTEGGAGAFF
clone_size: NA
d_call: NA
j_call: TRBJ1-1
v_call: TRBV6-1

cdr3_nt: TGTGCCAGCTCCGCCCGGGACAGGGTCACTGAAGCTTTCTTT
cdr3_aa: CASSARDRVTEAFF
clone_size: few
d_call: TRBD1
j_call: TRBJ1-1
v_call: TRBV27

cdr3_nt: TGTGCCAGCAGTGCCCGACGGATAGAGGGCCCGAACACTGAAGCTTTCTTT
cdr3_aa: CASSARRIEGPNTEAFF
clone_size: NA
d_call: NA
j_call: TRBJ1-1
v_call: TRBV28

cdr3_nt: TGTGCCAGCAGTTTATCCCGGGGAGCCTACGAGCAGTACTTC
cdr3_aa: CASSLSRGAYEQYF
clone_size: NA
d_call: NA
j_call: TRBJ2-7
v_call: TRBV27

cdr3_nt: TGTGCCAGCAGCACGCACTCCCGGGACAGCCGAAACACCATATATTTT
cdr3_aa: CASSTHSRDSRNTIYF
clone_size: NA
d_call: TRBD1
j_call: TRBJ1-3
v_call: TRBV5-5

cdr3_nt: TGTGCCAGCAGCCCTAGGACAGGGGACAATGAGCAGTTCTTC
cdr3_aa: CASSPRTGDNEQFF
clone_size: NA
d_call: TRBD1
j_call: TRBJ2-1
v_call: TRBV11-3

cdr3_nt: TGCGCCAGCAGCTTGACAGGCGAGCAGTACTTC
cdr3_aa: CASSLTGEQYF
clone_size: NA
d_call: NA
j_call: TRBJ2-7
v_call: TRBV5-1

cdr3_nt: TGTGCCAGCAGTCCGTCCCAGTTAACGGGCGTGTCCGGGGAGCTGTTTTTT
cdr3_aa: CASSPSQLTGVSGELFF
clone_size: NA
d_call: NA
j_call: TRBJ2-2
v_call: TRBV28

cdr3_nt: TGTGCCAGCAGCTTCTCCTCGGGCGGGAGAAGAATCGGTACGCAGTATTTT
cdr3_aa: CASSFSSGGRRIGTQYF
clone_size: NA
d_call: TRBD2
j_call: TRBJ2-3
v_call: TRBV11-2

cdr3_nt: TGTGCCAGCAGCTTGGACGGTCCCCCGGGGGAGCTGTTTTTT
cdr3_aa: CASSLDGPPGELFF
clone_size: NA
d_call: NA
j_call: TRBJ2-2
v_call: TRBV5-6

cdr3_nt: TGTGCCAGCAGCCTACCAACTAGCGGACAAGAGACCCAGTACTTC
cdr3_aa: CASSLPTSGQETQYF
clone_size: few
d_call: TRBD2
j_call: TRBJ2-5
v_call: TRBV7-2

cdr3_nt: TGTGCCAGCAGTCCCCTCGGGACAGGGGGCAACTACGAGCAGTACTTC
cdr3_aa: CASSPLGTGGNYEQYF
clone_size: few
d_call: TRBD1
j_call: TRBJ2-7
v_call: TRBV6-5

cdr3_nt: TGTGCCAGCAGCTTAGAGGAGGACCTACCCTACGAGCAGTACTTC
cdr3_aa: CASSLEEDLPYEQYF
clone_size: NA
d_call: NA
j_call: TRBJ2-7
v_call: TRBV11-2

cdr3_nt: TGTGCCAGCAGCTTAGGCAGGGGAGCGGGCAATGAGCAGTTCTTC
cdr3_aa: CASSLGRGAGNEQFF
clone_size: NA
d_call: NA
j_call: TRBJ2-1
v_call: TRBV11-2

cdr3_nt: TGTGCCAGCAGTTACTCGAAGACGGGAGAGCAGTACTTC
cdr3_aa: CASSYSKTGEQYF
clone_size: once
d_call: NA
j_call: TRBJ2-7
v_call: TRBV6-5

cdr3_nt: TGTGCCAGCAGCTTAGGGGAGACTAGGACTAAAAATGAGCAGTTCTTC
cdr3_aa: CASSLGETRTKNEQFF
clone_size: NA
d_call: NA
j_call: TRBJ2-1
v_call: TRBV7-9

cdr3_nt: TGTGCCAGCAGCTTAGGACCGAGGGTTAGCGGGATTGAGGGGACAGATACGCAGTATTTT
cdr3_aa: CASSLGPRVSGIEGTDTQYF
clone_size: NA
d_call: TRBD2
j_call: TRBJ2-3
v_call: TRBV7-3

cdr3_nt: TGTGCCAGCAGCCCTGGACAGGGACAGGTCTATGGCTACACCTTC
cdr3_aa: CASSPGQGQVYGYTF
clone_size: many
d_call: TRBD1
j_call: TRBJ1-2
v_call: TRBV7-2

cdr3_nt: TGTGCCAGCAGCTTGGAACGACTAGGGCTTAGGATCGAGACCCAGTACTTC
cdr3_aa: CASSLERLGLRIETQYF
clone_size: NA
d_call: NA
j_call: TRBJ2-5
v_call: TRBV11-3

cdr3_nt: TGTGCCAGCAGCTTATCAGCGATAGCGGGAGTTTTGGGTGAGCAGTTCTTC
cdr3_aa: CASSLSAIAGVLGEQFF
clone_size: NA
d_call: TRBD2
j_call: TRBJ2-1
v_call: TRBV7-3